Below, 15 T cell receptor beta chains from the same sample are listed, as sequenced in a study of T cell responses to AZD1222 COVID-19 vaccine. Data came from immunoSEQ multiplex PCR; TCRdb stores just in-frame clones and leaves some out. Among around 85,000 clones, roughly 85% were seen once, and the ten largest hold roughly 6.3%. The sequenced sample was peripheral blood, obtained on day 0 of AZD1222 vaccination. The origin of the receptors is an adult in good health.

The CDR3 DNA is TGTGCCAGCAGCGAAAGGGCAGCTCAAGAGACCCAGTACTTC. Protein: CASSERAAQETQYF. The rearrangement uses TRBV7-3 and TRBJ2-5; D is unclear. Germline loops: CDR1 SGHTA, CDR2 FQGTGA. The CDR3 has 14 residues. V lost 5 bases, J lost 2 bases, and 12 bases lay in between.

This clone is a singleton in its sample. J is TRBJ2-5 and V is TRBV5-4; D might be TRBD1 or TRBD2, each matching 5 bases. Per the germline V gene, CDR1 is SGHNT and CDR2 is YYREEE (reference sequence). V shed 4 bases and J shed 4 bases, with 14 bases lying between them. The CDR3 loop spans 14 amino acids. Here the CDR3 DNA reads TGTGCCAGCAGCCCCGGACTGGGGGTAGAGACCCAGTACTTC. Its protein product is CASSPGLGVETQYF.

The rearrangement links TRBV10-3 to TRBJ1-1, with D perhaps matching TRBD1 (6 bases). Germline V gene lookup returns CDR1 ENHRY and CDR2 SYGVKD. The CDR3 loop spans 12 amino acids. V was pared by 11 bases and J by 2 bases, with 12 bases between. In DNA form, the CDR3 reads TGTGCCTCGACAGGAATAAACACTGAAGCTTTCTTT. It yields the protein CASTGINTEAFF.

The V call is TRBV12-3 or TRBV12-4, the J call TRBJ2-1; no clear D gene. The CDR3 is 13 residues long. The V end was cut by 4 bases, the J end by 9 bases, with 13 bases between. The CDR3 DNA sequence: TGTGCCAGCAGTTCCGCCCCGGGTGTTGAGCAGTTCTTC. It specifies CASSSAPGVEQFF.

This CDR3 is CASSQAGSLNSPLHF. CDR3 nucleotide sequence: TGTGCCAGCAGCCAGGCCGGGTCTCTTAATTCACCCCTCCACTTT. This rearrangement joins TRBV3-1 (or the pseudogene TRBV3-2) to TRBJ1-6; D is ambiguous. CDR3 length equals 15 residues. Germline CDR1 reads LGHDT; CDR2 reads YNNKEL (reference sequence). V was cut by 3 bases and J by 6 bases, with 12 bases left in between.

The V call is TRBV2, the J call TRBJ2-3; 10 positions match TRBD2. V lost 7 bases, J lost 1 base, and 14 bases stayed unmatched. Germline loops: CDR1 SNHLY, CDR2 FYNNEI. The CDR3 extends over 18 amino acids. DNA of the CDR3: TGTGCCAGCATCGAAGGGAGCGGGAGGGCCCTCCGCACAGATACGCAGTATTTT. Translation gives CASIEGSGRALRTDTQYF.

This clone occurred once. The V call is TRBV10-3, the J call TRBJ2-2; the D gene is possibly TRBD1 (7 bases). The CDR3 sequence is 16 residues long. Trimming removed 0 bases at V and 4 bases at J, with 12 bases between. Germline CDR1 reads ENHRY; CDR2 reads SYGVKD. The CDR3 coding sequence is TGTGCCATCAGTGAGTCGCCAGGGGGGATCACCGGGGAGCTGTTTTTT. Its protein is CAISESPGGITGELFF.

The V and J genes are TRBV4-2 and TRBJ2-2; 11 bases map to TRBD2. Trimming cost V 0 bases and J 5 bases; bases outside gene matches: 11. The CDR3 totals 19 residues. Per the germline V gene, CDR1 is LGHNA and CDR2 is YNFKEQ. CDR3 protein: CASSQDLAGGLPETGELFF. CDR3 bases: TGTGCCAGCAGCCAAGATCTAGCGGGGGGCCTACCCGAAACCGGGGAGCTGTTTTTT.

The J gene is TRBJ1-5, the V gene TRBV19; D not resolved. Trimming shortened V by 4 bases and J by 6 bases, and 19 bases separated the two germline ends. Germline-derived CDR1 and CDR2 are LNHDA and SQIVND (reference sequence). CDR3 size: 16 residues. The CDR3 sequence is CASSTLTGPPGQPQHF. The CDR3 DNA reads TGTGCCAGTAGTACCCTAACCGGACCTCCGGGTCAGCCCCAGCATTTT.

The V gene is TRBV19, the J gene TRBJ2-2; a weak D match, TRBD1 (5 bases). The CDR3 extends over 14 amino acids. CDR1 LNHDA and CDR2 SQIVND come from the germline V gene (reference sequence). The V and J ends lost 7 bases and 0 bases respectively, with 9 bases between them. For the CDR3, the DNA is TGTGCCAGTAAAACAGGCGCGAACACCGGGGAGCTGTTTTTT. Translation gives CASKTGANTGELFF.

CDR3 coding DNA: TGTGCCAGCAGCCCAGGATTCACAGATACGCAGTATTTT. This encodes CASSPGFTDTQYF. This chain uses TRBV5-5 with TRBJ2-3; D gene unclear. CDR3 length: 13 residues. Germline V CDR1 and CDR2: SGHKS, YYEKEE (reference sequence). V dropped 4 bases and J dropped 2 bases, with 8 bases sitting between them.

This clone has only a few counts. The same CDR3 is also encoded by other DNA sequences in this sample. The chain links TRBV6-5 to TRBJ1-6, with 9 positions matching TRBD1. Germline-derived CDR1 and CDR2 are MNHEY and SVGAGI. This CDR3 region has 15 residues. J gave up 8 bases and V 0 bases, and 2 bases lay outside the gene matches. This chain's CDR3 is CASSYSRTGDSPLHF. CDR3 in DNA: TGTGCCAGCAGTTACTCCCGGACAGGGGATTCACCCCTCCACTTT.

V and J are TRBV19 and TRBJ1-5; unclear D gene. Germline lookup yields CDR1 LNHDA and CDR2 SQIVND (reference sequence). Trimming stripped 6 bases from V and 0 bases from J, with 6 bases between. The CDR3 has 13 amino acids. The CDR3 region is CASRIYSNQPQHF. Written as DNA, the CDR3 is TGTGCCAGTAGGATCTATAGCAATCAGCCCCAGCATTTT.

The chain links TRBV6-4 to TRBJ1-1; 9 nucleotides align to TRBD1. Looked up from germline, CDR1 is MRHNA and CDR2 is SNTAGT. V lost 4 bases and J lost 4; bases outside the gene matches: 1. The CDR3 length is 13 residues. DNA for the CDR3: TGTGCCAGCAGTGTGACAGGGGGCACTGAAGCTTTCTTT. Amino acids: CASSVTGGTEAFF.

A single count supports this clone. The chain joins TRBV15 to TRBJ1-4, with 9 bases identical to TRBD1. The CDR3 has 16 amino acids. CDR1 and CDR2 from the germline V gene are LNHNV and YYDKDF (reference sequence). V lost 4 bases, J lost 4 bases, and 7 bases stayed unmatched. Here the CDR3 reads CATSTEGTGHNEKLFF. CDR3 nucleotide sequence: TGTGCCACCAGCACCGAAGGGACAGGGCATAATGAAAAACTGTTTTTT.